A single sample gave rise to the 7 T cell receptor beta chains below, sequenced in a study of T cell changes during pregnancy in multiple sclerosis. Method: immunoSEQ multiplex PCR; TCRdb's copy keeps in-frame clones and lacks some. The repertoire holds over 40,000 clones, with about 87% as singletons. The sample consisted of peripheral blood, taken in the first trimester of pregnancy. Receptors were obtained from a female donor in good health, enrolled as a control in a pregnancy study.

The gene calls are TRBV7-9 and TRBJ2-5, with D possibly matching TRBD1 (6 bases). The V end lost 1 base, the J end lost 3 bases, and 15 bases lay between the germline ends. Germline V CDR1 and CDR2: SEHNR, FQNEAQ (reference sequence). The CDR3 consists of 16 residues. The CDR3: CASSLGGRTAEETQYF. The CDR3 DNA follows: TGTGCCAGCAGCTTAGGAGGGCGGACAGCAGAAGAGACCCAGTACTTC.

The chain combines TRBV27 with TRBJ2-3, with 9 bases aligning to TRBD1. CDR1 MNHEY and CDR2 SMNVEV come from the germline V gene (reference sequence). The CDR3 loop spans 17 amino acids. V lost 3 bases to trimming and J lost 3 bases; unmatched junction nucleotides: 10. The CDR3 DNA is TGTGCCAGCAGTTTGAAAGCCGTGGACAGGGGTACAGATACGCAGTATTTT. Its protein product is CASSLKAVDRGTDTQYF.

This clone has a single count. This chain uses TRBV6-1 with TRBJ2-3; 9 bases agree with TRBD1. The CDR3 is 15 residues long. Germline V gives CDR1 MNHNS, CDR2 SASEGT. The V gene end was trimmed by 7 bases and the J gene end by 6 bases; junction bases not matched to a gene: 11. CDR3 sequence (DNA): TGTGCCAGCACCCTGGGCGGACAGGGGTCGGATACGCAGTATTTT. Protein product: CASTLGGQGSDTQYF.

J is TRBJ2-2 and V is TRBV5-5; 7 bases fit TRBD2. Germline CDR1 is SGHKS and CDR2 is YYEKEE (reference sequence). The CDR3 is made up of 15 amino acids. The V and J ends lost 0 bases and 5 bases, in that order; junction bases with no gene match: 4. CDR3 in amino acids: CASSLGTSETGELFF. CDR3 nucleotides: TGTGCCAGCAGCTTGGGCACTAGCGAGACCGGGGAGCTGTTTTTT.

This chain links TRBV7-3 with TRBJ2-1; maybe TRBD2 (6 bases). The CDR3 has 16 amino acids. Trimming took 5 bases from V and 5 from J, leaving 19 bases between them. CDR1 SGHTA and CDR2 FQGTGA come from the germline V gene. This CDR3 is CASSPRSRVADNEQFF. Here the CDR3 DNA reads TGTGCCAGCAGCCCCCGCAGTAGGGTAGCGGACAATGAGCAGTTCTTC.

The chain recombines TRBV27 with TRBJ2-1, with TRBD2 identical over 12 bases. CDR3 length equals 15 residues. Trimming took 4 bases from V and 9 from J; bases not matched to a gene: 7. In germline, CDR1 is MNHEY, CDR2 SMNVEV (reference sequence). The CDR3 region is CASSSGLAGISEQFF. CDR3 bases: TGTGCCAGCAGTTCCGGACTAGCGGGAATCAGTGAGCAGTTCTTC.

The chain uses TRBV19 and TRBJ2-7, with D unclear. The CDR3 spans 14 residues. V lost 3 bases, J lost 0 bases, and 9 bases lay in between. Germline V CDR1 and CDR2: LNHDA, SQIVND (reference sequence). CDR3 sequence reads: CASSIWASSYEQYF. The DNA of the CDR3 is TGTGCCAGTAGTATCTGGGCCAGCTCCTACGAGCAGTACTTC.